The 28 T cell receptor beta chains listed next were all sequenced from one sample in a study of cytomegalovirus exposure and HLA in healthy donors. The PCR made use of 60 Vbeta and 13 Jbeta primers. Generated by immunoSEQ multiplex PCR, the TCRdb table keeps only in-frame clones and is missing some. The table has more than 95,000 clones, 75% seen once. The sample consisted of PBMCs. Receptor source: a woman under 30 in good health and CMV-seronegative.

The J gene is TRBJ1-5, the V gene TRBV28, with 12 bases identical to TRBD1. V dropped 5 bases and J dropped 2; count of bases not matched to a gene: 10. CDR1 is MDHEN and CDR2 is SYDVKM in the germline V gene. The CDR3 has 18 amino acids. The CDR3 nucleotides are TGTGCCAGCAGTCCTGGGACAGGGGGCGTGTTTGGCAATCAGCCCCAGCATTTT. As protein: CASSPGTGGVFGNQPQHF.

This chain uses TRBV6-5 with TRBJ2-5; maybe TRBD2 (5 bases). Trimming left V 0 bases short and J 1 base short, with 9 bases between. This CDR3 is 15 amino acids long. The germline CDR1 and CDR2 sequences are MNHEY and SVGAGI. The CDR3 loop is CASSYSGGLQETQYF. As DNA, the CDR3 is TGTGCCAGCAGTTACTCTGGCGGGCTCCAAGAGACCCAGTACTTC.

This clone was seen only a few times. This chain connects TRBV2 to TRBJ1-4; TRBD1 matches at 7 bases. After removal of 9 bases from V and 0 bases from J, the junction contained 13 bases not matched to a gene. The CDR3 runs to 17 residues. Germline loops: CDR1 SNHLY, CDR2 FYNNEI. This CDR3 reads CARQGRPDGATNEKLFF. CDR3 nucleotide sequence: TGTGCCAGACAGGGGCGACCGGACGGGGCAACTAATGAAAAACTGTTTTTT.

The chain recombines TRBV6-1 with TRBJ1-1; D gene ambiguous. Deletions cut 3 bases from V and 8 bases from J, with 22 bases between. CDR1 and CDR2 (germline): MNHNS, SASEGT. The CDR3 is 16 amino acids. CDR3 protein: CASSDSGRPAEQEAFF. The CDR3 DNA reads as TGTGCCAGCAGTGATAGCGGACGGCCAGCGGAACAGGAAGCTTTCTTT.

The V gene is TRBV9, the J gene TRBJ2-5; D unresolved. Deletions cut 0 bases from V and 5 bases from J, with 8 bases between. The germline V gene encodes CDR1 SGDLS and CDR2 YYNGEE. The CDR3 runs 13 residues. This CDR3 reads CASSVGSVETQYF. CDR3 nucleotide sequence: TGTGCCAGCAGCGTAGGAAGCGTGGAGACCCAGTACTTC.

V usage is TRBV5-1 and J usage is TRBJ1-2, with 10 nucleotides matching TRBD1. The germline V gene has CDR1 SGHRS and CDR2 YFSETQ. V gave up 5 bases and J gave up 3 bases; unmatched junction bases: 4. CDR3 length: 14 amino acids. The chain's CDR3 is CASSQTGGHYGYTF. CDR3 in DNA: TGCGCCAGCAGTCAGACAGGGGGCCACTATGGCTACACCTTC.

This chain uses TRBV6-1 with TRBJ1-2; 8 bases fit TRBD1. Germline values: CDR1 MNHNS, CDR2 SASEGT. Trimming cost V 7 bases and J 8 bases; bases outside gene matches: 9. This CDR3 is built from 13 residues. The CDR3 sequence is CASTDRGVVGYTF. The CDR3 DNA sequence: TGTGCCAGCACCGACAGGGGTGTTGTAGGCTACACCTTC.

The V call is TRBV4-2, the J call TRBJ2-1, with D perhaps TRBD2 (6 bases). Deletions cut 0 bases from V and 4 bases from J, with 16 bases between. The CDR3 has 17 amino acids. The V gene's germline CDR1 is LGHNA and CDR2 YNFKEQ. This CDR3 reads CASSQEEWGEHYNEQFF. Here the CDR3 DNA reads TGTGCCAGCAGCCAAGAGGAATGGGGGGAGCATTACAATGAGCAGTTCTTC.

The chain uses TRBV6-1 and TRBJ1-1; tentatively, D is TRBD1 (5 bases). The CDR3 is made up of 13 amino acids. V was pared by 4 bases and J by 5 bases, with 11 bases between. Germline CDR1 and CDR2: MNHNS and SASEGT. The CDR3 sequence is CASSGGDWTEAFF. As DNA, the CDR3 is TGTGCCAGCAGTGGGGGGGATTGGACTGAAGCTTTCTTT.

The chain uses TRBV6-6 and TRBJ2-7; 10 bases are shared with TRBD1. J was trimmed by 2 bases and V by 4 bases; bases with no gene match: 5. The CDR3 runs 15 residues. The germline gives CDR1 MNHNY, CDR2 SVGAGI (reference sequence). The CDR3: CASSSPGTGAYEQYF. The DNA of the CDR3 is TGTGCCAGCAGTTCGCCGGGGACAGGGGCCTACGAGCAGTACTTC.

The rearrangement joins TRBV6-5 to TRBJ1-4; TRBD1 agrees at 10 bases. The germline V gene encodes CDR1 MNHEY and CDR2 SVGAGI. The CDR3 runs 15 residues. V lost 2 bases to trimming and J lost 8 bases; unmatched junction nucleotides: 5. For the CDR3, the DNA is TGTGCCAGCAGTTACCGGGGACAGGGGAAAGAAAAACTGTTTTTT. This translates into CASSYRGQGKEKLFF.

This chain uses TRBV5-8 with TRBJ1-5; 7 bases match TRBD1. In germline, CDR1 is SGHTS, CDR2 YDEGEE. This CDR3 has 13 amino acids. The V gene end was trimmed by 2 bases and the J gene end by 6 bases; junction bases not matched to a gene: 2. DNA of the CDR3: TGTGCCAGCAGCTTAGGGGGCGGTCAGCCCCAGCATTTT. Its translation is CASSLGGGQPQHF.

This chain uses TRBV30 with TRBJ2-5; 9 bases agree with TRBD1. The length of the CDR3 is 13 residues. V was pared by 5 bases and J by 2 bases, with 3 bases of the junction left unmatched. Germline assignment: CDR1 GTSNPN and CDR2 SVGIG (reference sequence). The DNA of the CDR3 is TGTGCCTGGGAAGGGACAGGGCAAGAGACCCAGTACTTC. It codes for CAWEGTGQETQYF.

The chain links TRBV23-1 to TRBJ1-2; D unresolved. TRBV23-1 is assigned to the ORF class and has an uncertain function. This CDR3 region has 18 residues. V lost 4 bases and J 0 bases, leaving 21 bases between the germline ends. The CDR3 spells CASSLSSLKGGANYGYTF. In nucleotides, the CDR3 is TGCGCCAGCAGTCTCAGCTCTTTAAAGGGAGGTGCTAACTATGGCTACACCTTC.

This clone has a handful of counts. The chain joins TRBV9 to TRBJ2-7, with 8 positions matching TRBD2. Germline-derived CDR1 and CDR2 are SGDLS and YYNGEE. This CDR3 region has 15 residues. With 3 bases clipped from V and 5 bases from J, the junction kept 10 bases outside the gene matches. This chain's CDR3 is CASSGGTSLSDEQYF. CDR3 coding DNA: TGTGCCAGCAGCGGGGGGACTAGTTTGTCCGACGAGCAGTACTTC.

In this sample, this clone turned up a few times. This chain joins TRBV29-1 and TRBJ2-5, with 10 bases identical to TRBD1. There are 14 residues in the CDR3. V lost 6 bases and J lost 5; bases outside the gene matches: 9. CDR1 is SQVTM, CDR2 ANQGSEA, per germline. CDR3 protein: CSVTQRTGGETQYF. In DNA form, the CDR3 reads TGCAGCGTGACTCAAAGGACAGGGGGGGAGACCCAGTACTTC.

The chain uses TRBV28 and TRBJ2-7; tentatively, D is TRBD1 (6 bases). The V end lost 5 bases, the J end lost 0 bases, and 14 bases lay between the germline ends. The CDR3 consists of 15 residues. Germline values: CDR1 MDHEN, CDR2 SYDVKM. This chain's CDR3 is CASSPGHKSSYEQYF. Written as DNA, the CDR3 is TGTGCCAGCAGTCCGGGACACAAGAGCTCCTACGAGCAGTACTTC.

V and J are TRBV7-2 and TRBJ1-1; D gene ambiguous. V was pared by 4 bases and J by 8 bases, with 17 bases between. CDR1 is SGHTA, CDR2 FQGNSA, per germline. This CDR3 comprises 14 residues. CDR3 in DNA: TGTGCCAGCAGCTCCGAGGGCAAGACAAAAGAAGCTTTCTTT. The encoded protein is CASSSEGKTKEAFF.

The chain carries TRBV29-1 and TRBJ2-2; 9 nucleotides align to TRBD2. The CDR3 totals 14 residues. V trimming: 5 bases; J trimming: 6 bases; junction bases outside the gene matches: 7. CDR1 and CDR2 (germline): SQVTM, ANQGSEA. The CDR3 is CSVLAGGSAGELFF. Here the CDR3 DNA reads TGCAGCGTTTTGGCGGGGGGGAGTGCCGGGGAGCTGTTTTTT.

This clone has a handful of counts. This sequence joins TRBV29-1 and TRBJ2-7; TRBD2 matches 8 bases. Germline CDR1 and CDR2: SQVTM and ANQGSEA. The CDR3 runs to 12 residues. The V and J ends lost 4 bases and 4 bases, in that order; junction bases with no gene match: 3. CDR3 amino acids: CSVVTSEYEQYF. The CDR3 DNA reads as TGCAGCGTTGTGACTAGCGAGTACGAGCAGTACTTC.

This rearrangement joins TRBV7-9 to TRBJ2-3; 7 bases align to TRBD2. Germline CDR1 is SEHNR and CDR2 is FQNEAQ (reference sequence). The CDR3 totals 14 residues. The V gene end was trimmed by 7 bases and the J gene end by 0 bases; junction bases not matched to a gene: 4. CDR3 DNA sequence: TGTGCCAGCAAAAGCGGGGCTAGCACAGATACGCAGTATTTT. It translates to CASKSGASTDTQYF.

V usage is TRBV13 and J usage is TRBJ2-7, with 7 positions matching TRBD1. This CDR3 spans 15 amino acids. Trimming cost V 4 bases and J 3 bases; bases outside gene matches: 9. CDR1 and CDR2 from the germline V gene are PRHDT and FYEKMQ (reference sequence). The CDR3: CASSSGTDRSYEQYF. The CDR3 DNA reads TGTGCCAGCAGCTCGGGGACGGACAGGAGCTACGAGCAGTACTTC. The complete variable domain, with remaining parts taken from reference TRBV13 and TRBJ2-7, reads AAGVIQSPRHLIKEKRETATLKCYPIPRHDTVYWYQQGPGQDPQFLISFYEKMQSDKGSIPDRFSAQQFSDYHSELNMSSLELGDSALYFCASSSGTDRSYEQYFGPGTRLTVT.

The rearrangement links TRBV7-2 to TRBJ1-1; 9 bases line up with TRBD1. V shed 1 base, J shed 7 bases, and the junction held 4 bases outside the gene matches. Germline lookup yields CDR1 SGHTA and CDR2 FQGNSA. This CDR3 has 14 residues. CDR3: CASSLVSGQGEAFF. The CDR3 DNA reads as TGTGCCAGCAGCTTAGTTTCGGGACAGGGTGAAGCTTTCTTT. Complete variable domain (other parts from reference TRBV7-2 and TRBJ1-1): GAGVSQSPSNKVTEKGKDVELRCDPISGHTALYWYRQSLGQGLEFLIYFQGNSAPDKSGLPSDRFSAERTGGSVSTLTIQRTQQEDSAVYLCASSLVSGQGEAFFGQGTRLTVV.

The chain couples TRBV28 to TRBJ1-2; TRBD1 might be the D (5 bases). Germline CDR1 MDHEN, CDR2 SYDVKM. V gave up 3 bases and J gave up 6 bases, with 11 bases separating them. The CDR3 runs 13 residues. The CDR3 is CASSLEGLDGYTF. The CDR3 DNA follows: TGTGCCAGCAGTTTGGAGGGGCTCGATGGCTACACCTTC.

The chain has TRBV19 and TRBJ2-7; 9 bases are a match to TRBD2. J was trimmed by 0 bases and V by 0 bases; bases with no gene match: 0. The CDR3 is 15 residues long. Germline CDR1 is LNHDA and CDR2 is SQIVND (reference sequence). The CDR3, as DNA: TGTGCCAGTAGTATAGAAGCGGGGGGCTCCTACGAGCAGTACTTC. Protein sequence: CASSIEAGGSYEQYF.

For the CDR3, the DNA is TGTGCCTGGACAGGGTTTGGGTTAGGAGAGCAGTACTTC. Amino acids: CAWTGFGLGEQYF. The rearrangement links TRBV30 to TRBJ2-7; D perhaps matches TRBD1 (5 bases). The germline CDR1 and CDR2 sequences are GTSNPN and SVGIG (reference sequence). V was pared by 4 bases and J by 7 bases, with 17 bases between. This CDR3 contains 13 residues.

This clone was seen only a few times. The V and J genes are TRBV7-9 and TRBJ1-1; D possibly corresponds to TRBD1 (6 bases). V lost 5 bases to trimming and J lost 4 bases, with 14 bases between them. The length of the CDR3 is 14 residues. The germline CDR1 and CDR2 sequences are SEHNR and FQNEAQ (reference sequence). Here the CDR3 DNA reads TGTGCCAGCAGCATCCTACAGGGATTCACTGAAGCTTTCTTT. Its protein product is CASSILQGFTEAFF.

The chain uses TRBV7-6 and TRBJ2-7, with D tentatively TRBD2 (5 bases). The CDR3 sequence is 11 residues long. Trimming took off 10 bases at V and 2 bases at J, with 9 bases between the two ends. Germline V CDR1 and CDR2: SGHVS, FNYEAQ. The CDR3 sequence: CATAETYEQYF. The DNA for the CDR3 is TGTGCCACAGCGGAGACCTACGAGCAGTACTTC.